This T cell receptor beta chain was recorded in a study of T-cell reconstitution after alpha-beta-depleted transplantation in children (dated by TCRdb to the mid-2010s). In the study overall: Using TCR repertoire profiling, the study followed T-cell immune reconstitution in a quantitative way in children after TCRalphabeta/CD19-depleted allogeneic hematopoietic cell transplantation.

At the junction V is shortened by 2 bases and J by 7 bases, with 14 bases in between. The germline V gene specifies MGHDK as CDR1 and SYGVNS as CDR2. From cysteine to phenylalanine, the CDR3 is 14 amino acids long. Left in the record is the CDR3 DNA by itself, 42 bases read in frame from the first base. Note on this clonotype: Its antigen remains undetermined. Base qualities are not recorded, but no much larger clone differs from it by a single base.

To prepare the library, PCR was applied. Sequencing used an Illumina HiSeq 2500. Molecular barcoding was employed in the preparation of TCR libraries, with unique molecular identifiers being used to normalize TCRbeta repertoire quantification. The public reads were quality trimmed at Q25 with fastp and then assembled into clones with MiXCR by TCRdb, keeping productive beta chains. Entries that share a CDR3 protein sequence are merged under the most common genes and DNA. The table for this sample lists some 590,000 distinct CDR3 sequences; roughly a tenth of them were counted only once. The ten largest clonotypes hold less than 4.5% of the sample.

The TCR sequence derives from a human donor who donated a stem cell graft to a child with acute myeloid leukemia. The rearrangement combines TRBV25-1 with TRBJ1-2; a tentative D call is TRBD1 (5 bases match). The specimen was PBMCs from the stem cell graft donor, collected from the stem cell graft. For the CDR3, the sequence is CASSEPGPGFGYTF. The nucleotide sequence is TGTGCCAGCAGTGAACCAGGGCCGGGGTTTGGCTACACCTTC.